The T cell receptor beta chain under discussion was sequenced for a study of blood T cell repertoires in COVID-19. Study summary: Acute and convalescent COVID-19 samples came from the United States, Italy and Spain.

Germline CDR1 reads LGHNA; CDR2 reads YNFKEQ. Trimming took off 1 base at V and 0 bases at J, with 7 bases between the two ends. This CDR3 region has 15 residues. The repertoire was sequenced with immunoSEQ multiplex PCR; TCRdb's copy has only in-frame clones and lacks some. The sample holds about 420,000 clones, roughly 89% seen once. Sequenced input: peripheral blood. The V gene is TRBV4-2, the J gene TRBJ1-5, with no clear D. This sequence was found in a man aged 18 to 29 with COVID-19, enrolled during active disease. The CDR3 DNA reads TGTGCCAGCAGCCAAGTATTGTATAGCAATCAGCCCCAGCATTTT. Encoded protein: CASSQVLYSNQPQHF.